This TCR beta chain emerged from a study of shared clonotypes between healthy human individuals. Looking at the study overall: Contributing individuals were a couple of females and a few males aged 18 to 49.

Ten immunoSEQ deep assay plates were used by the authors to sequence unsorted PBMC DNA. Sequenced by immunoSEQ multiplex PCR; TCRdb stores in-frame clones only, minus some. This sample carries approximately 460,000 clones, 70% to 80% of them seen once, and the ten largest clones take 12%. Germline V lookup: CDR1 SQVTM, CDR2 ANQGSEA. V trimming: 4 bases; J trimming: 4 bases; junction bases outside the gene matches: 10. The length of the CDR3 is 14 residues. Sequenced material: PBMCs. This receptor was taken from a middle-aged woman in good health. Some clones in this sample may be carry-over from other donors' samples. This chain links TRBV29-1 with TRBJ2-7, with 7 bases identical to TRBD2. The CDR3 region is CSVVSGTKLYEQYF. The CDR3 nucleotides are TGCAGCGTTGTTTCCGGGACTAAACTTTACGAGCAGTACTTC.